The TCR beta chain under discussion was sequenced for a study of CD8 T cells in ankylosing spondylitis. Study findings and constraints: As reported, disease-linked clones showed significant enrichment in matched ankylosing spondylitis synovial fluid.

Comment on this clonotype: Its antigen is as yet unknown. The junction departs from the called germline gene at one end, perhaps through a read error.

Via MiXCR, TCRdb re-called the 5' RACE reads, giving one row per CDR3 protein. This sample has approximately 92,000 distinct CDR3 sequences, with around 9.4% found just once. This TCR came from a male donor with ankylosing spondylitis or in good health (not recorded which). The sequenced sample was blood, either unsorted or a sorted T cell fraction (not recorded which).

The CDR3 coding sequence is TGTGCCAGCAGCGTACTAGCGGGGGGGCCGGGGTTC. This encodes CASSVLAGGPGF. V and J are TRBV7-6 and TRBJ2-5, with 13 bases matching TRBD2. The CDR3 runs to 12 residues. Germline CDR1 SGHVS, CDR2 FNYEAQ.